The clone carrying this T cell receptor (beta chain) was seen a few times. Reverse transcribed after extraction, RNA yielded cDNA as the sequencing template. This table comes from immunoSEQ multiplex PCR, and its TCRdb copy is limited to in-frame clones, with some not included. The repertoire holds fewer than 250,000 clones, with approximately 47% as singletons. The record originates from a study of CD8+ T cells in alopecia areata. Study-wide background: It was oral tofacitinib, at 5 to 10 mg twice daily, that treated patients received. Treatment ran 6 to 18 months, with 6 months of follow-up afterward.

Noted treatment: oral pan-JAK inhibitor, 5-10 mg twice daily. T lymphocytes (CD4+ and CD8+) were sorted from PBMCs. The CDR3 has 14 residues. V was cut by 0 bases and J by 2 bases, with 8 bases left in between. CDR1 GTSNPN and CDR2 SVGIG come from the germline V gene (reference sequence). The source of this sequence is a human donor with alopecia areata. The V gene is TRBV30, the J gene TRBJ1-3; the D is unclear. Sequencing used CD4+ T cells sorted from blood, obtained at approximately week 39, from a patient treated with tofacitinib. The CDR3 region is CAWSVHGPGNTIYF. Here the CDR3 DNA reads TGTGCCTGGAGTGTACACGGACCTGGAAACACCATATATTTT.